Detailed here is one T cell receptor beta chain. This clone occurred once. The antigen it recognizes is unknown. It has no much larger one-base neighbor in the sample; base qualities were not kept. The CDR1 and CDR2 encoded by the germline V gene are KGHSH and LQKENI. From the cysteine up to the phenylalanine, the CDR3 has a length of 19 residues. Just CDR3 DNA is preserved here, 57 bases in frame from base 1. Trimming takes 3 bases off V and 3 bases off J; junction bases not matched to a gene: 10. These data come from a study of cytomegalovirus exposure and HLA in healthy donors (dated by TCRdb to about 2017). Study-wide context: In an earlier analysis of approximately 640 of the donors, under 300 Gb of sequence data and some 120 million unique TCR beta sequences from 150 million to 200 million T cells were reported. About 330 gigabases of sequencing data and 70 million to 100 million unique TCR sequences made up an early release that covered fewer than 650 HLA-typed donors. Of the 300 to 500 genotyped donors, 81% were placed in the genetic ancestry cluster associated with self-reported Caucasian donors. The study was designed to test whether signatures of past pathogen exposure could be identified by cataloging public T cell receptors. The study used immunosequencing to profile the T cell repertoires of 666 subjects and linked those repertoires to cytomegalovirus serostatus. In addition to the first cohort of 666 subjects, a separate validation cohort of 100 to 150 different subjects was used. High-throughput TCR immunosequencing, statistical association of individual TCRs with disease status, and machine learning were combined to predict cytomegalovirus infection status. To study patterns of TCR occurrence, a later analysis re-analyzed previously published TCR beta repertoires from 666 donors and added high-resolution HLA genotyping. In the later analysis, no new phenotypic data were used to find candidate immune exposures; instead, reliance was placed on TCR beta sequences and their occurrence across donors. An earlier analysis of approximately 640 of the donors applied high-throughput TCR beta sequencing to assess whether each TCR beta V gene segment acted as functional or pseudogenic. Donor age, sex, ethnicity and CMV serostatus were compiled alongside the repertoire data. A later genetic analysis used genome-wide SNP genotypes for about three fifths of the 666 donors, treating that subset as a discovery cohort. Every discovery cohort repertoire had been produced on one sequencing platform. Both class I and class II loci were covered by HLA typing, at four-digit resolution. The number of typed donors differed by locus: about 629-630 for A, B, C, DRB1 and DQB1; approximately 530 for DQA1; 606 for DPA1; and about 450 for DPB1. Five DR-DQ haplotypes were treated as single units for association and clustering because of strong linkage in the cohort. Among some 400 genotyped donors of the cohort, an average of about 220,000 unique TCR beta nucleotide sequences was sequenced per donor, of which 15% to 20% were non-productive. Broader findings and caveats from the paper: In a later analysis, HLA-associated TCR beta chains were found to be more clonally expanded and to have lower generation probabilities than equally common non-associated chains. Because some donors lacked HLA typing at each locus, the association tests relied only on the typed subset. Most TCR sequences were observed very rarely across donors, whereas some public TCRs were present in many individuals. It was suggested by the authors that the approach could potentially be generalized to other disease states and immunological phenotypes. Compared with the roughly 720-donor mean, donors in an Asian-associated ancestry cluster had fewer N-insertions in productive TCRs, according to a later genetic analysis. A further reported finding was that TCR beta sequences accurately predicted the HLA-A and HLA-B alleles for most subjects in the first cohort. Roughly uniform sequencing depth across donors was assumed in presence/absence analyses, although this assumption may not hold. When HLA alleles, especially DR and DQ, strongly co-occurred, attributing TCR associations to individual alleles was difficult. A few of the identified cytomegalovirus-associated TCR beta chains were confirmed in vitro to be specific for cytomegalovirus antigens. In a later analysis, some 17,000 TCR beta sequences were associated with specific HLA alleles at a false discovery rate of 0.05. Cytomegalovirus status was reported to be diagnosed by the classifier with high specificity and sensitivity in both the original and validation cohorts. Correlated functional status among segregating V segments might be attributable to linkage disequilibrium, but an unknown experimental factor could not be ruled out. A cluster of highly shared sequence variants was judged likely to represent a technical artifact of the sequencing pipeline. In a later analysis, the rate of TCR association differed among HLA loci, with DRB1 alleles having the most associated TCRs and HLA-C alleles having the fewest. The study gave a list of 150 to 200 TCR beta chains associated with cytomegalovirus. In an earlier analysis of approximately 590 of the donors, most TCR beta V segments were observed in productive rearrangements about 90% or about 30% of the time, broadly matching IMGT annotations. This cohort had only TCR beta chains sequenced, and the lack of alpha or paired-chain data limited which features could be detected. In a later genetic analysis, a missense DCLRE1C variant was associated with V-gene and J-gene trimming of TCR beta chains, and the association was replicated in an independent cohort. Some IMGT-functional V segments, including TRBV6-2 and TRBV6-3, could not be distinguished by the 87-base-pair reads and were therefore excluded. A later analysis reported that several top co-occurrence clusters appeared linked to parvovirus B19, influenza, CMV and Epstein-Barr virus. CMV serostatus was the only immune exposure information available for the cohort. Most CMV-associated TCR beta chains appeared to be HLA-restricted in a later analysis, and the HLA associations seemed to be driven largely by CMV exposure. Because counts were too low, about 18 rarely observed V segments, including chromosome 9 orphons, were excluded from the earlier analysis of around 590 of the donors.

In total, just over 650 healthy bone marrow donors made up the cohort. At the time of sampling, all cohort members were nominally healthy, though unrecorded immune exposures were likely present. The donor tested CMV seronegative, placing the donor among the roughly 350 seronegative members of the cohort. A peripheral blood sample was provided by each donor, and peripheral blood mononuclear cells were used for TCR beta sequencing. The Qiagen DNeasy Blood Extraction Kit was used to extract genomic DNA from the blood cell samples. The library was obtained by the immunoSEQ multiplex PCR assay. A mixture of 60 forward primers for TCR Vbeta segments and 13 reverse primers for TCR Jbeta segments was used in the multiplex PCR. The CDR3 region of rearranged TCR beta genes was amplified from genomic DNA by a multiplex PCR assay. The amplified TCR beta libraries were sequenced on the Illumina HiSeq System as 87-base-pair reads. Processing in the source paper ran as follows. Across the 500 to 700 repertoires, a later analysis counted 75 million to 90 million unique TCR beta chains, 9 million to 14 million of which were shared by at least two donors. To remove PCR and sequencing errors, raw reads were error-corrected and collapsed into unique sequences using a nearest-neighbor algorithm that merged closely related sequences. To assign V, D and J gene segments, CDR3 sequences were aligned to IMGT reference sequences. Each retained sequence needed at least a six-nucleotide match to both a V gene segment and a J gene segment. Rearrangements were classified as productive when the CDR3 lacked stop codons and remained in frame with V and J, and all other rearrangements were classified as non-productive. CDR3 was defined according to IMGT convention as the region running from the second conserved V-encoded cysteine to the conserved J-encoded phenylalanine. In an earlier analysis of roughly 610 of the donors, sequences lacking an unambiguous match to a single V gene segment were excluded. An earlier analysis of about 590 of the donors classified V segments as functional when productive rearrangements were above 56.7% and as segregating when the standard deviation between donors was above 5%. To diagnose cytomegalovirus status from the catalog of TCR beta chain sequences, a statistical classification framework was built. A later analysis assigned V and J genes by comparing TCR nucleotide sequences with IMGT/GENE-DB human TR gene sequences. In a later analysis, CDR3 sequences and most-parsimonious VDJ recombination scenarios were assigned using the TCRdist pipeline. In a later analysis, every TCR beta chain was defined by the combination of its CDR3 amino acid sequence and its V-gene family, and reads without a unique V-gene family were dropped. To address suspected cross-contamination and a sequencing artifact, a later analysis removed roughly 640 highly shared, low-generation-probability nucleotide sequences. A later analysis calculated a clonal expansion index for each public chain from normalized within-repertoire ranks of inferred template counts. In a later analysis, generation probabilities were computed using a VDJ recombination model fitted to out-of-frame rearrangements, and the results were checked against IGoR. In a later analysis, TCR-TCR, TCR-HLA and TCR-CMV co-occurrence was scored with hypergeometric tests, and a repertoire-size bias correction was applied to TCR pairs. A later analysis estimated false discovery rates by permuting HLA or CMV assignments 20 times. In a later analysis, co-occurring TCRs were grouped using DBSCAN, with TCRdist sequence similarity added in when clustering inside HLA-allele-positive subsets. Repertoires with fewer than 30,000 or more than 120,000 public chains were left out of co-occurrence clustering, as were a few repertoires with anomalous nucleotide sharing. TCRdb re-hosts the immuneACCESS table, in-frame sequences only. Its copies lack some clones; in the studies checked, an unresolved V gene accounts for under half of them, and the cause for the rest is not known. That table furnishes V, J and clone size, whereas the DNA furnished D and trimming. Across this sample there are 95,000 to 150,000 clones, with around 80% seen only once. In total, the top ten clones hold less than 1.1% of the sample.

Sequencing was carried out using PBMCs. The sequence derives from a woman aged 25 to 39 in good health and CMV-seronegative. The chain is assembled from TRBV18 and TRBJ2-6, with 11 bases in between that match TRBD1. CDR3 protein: CASSPRTGGFRDGANVLTF. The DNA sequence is TGTGCCAGCTCACCCCGGACAGGGGGCTTTAGGGATGGGGCCAACGTCCTGACTTTC.